These 20 T cell receptor beta chains were all obtained from the same sample, sequenced in a study of blood T cell repertoires in COVID-19. Some clones are missing from TCRdb's copy, which holds only in-frame ones; the method was immunoSEQ multiplex PCR. In the table there are a few hundred thousand clones, 89% of which are singletons. The material sequenced was peripheral blood. These receptors came from a woman in her fifties or sixties with COVID-19, enrolled during active disease.

V is TRBV2 and J is TRBJ1-6, with 7 bases lining up with TRBD1. The CDR3 is 13 amino acids. Per germline, CDR1 SNHLY and CDR2 FYNNEI. Losses at the gene ends were 11 bases for V and 7 bases for J; bases not matched to a gene: 8. The CDR3 nucleotides read TGTGCCGGAGGGGGCCAGGGCAATTCACCCCTCCACTTT. Amino acid sequence: CAGGGQGNSPLHF.

This clone has ten or more counts. The rearrangement links TRBV2 to TRBJ2-7; 7 bases line up with TRBD2. Looked up from germline, CDR1 is SNHLY and CDR2 is FYNNEI. With 5 bases clipped from V and 2 bases from J, the junction kept 3 bases outside the gene matches. The CDR3 loop spans 13 amino acids. This chain's CDR3 is CASSRGTTYEQYF. For the CDR3, the DNA is TGTGCCAGCAGTCGTGGGACTACCTACGAGCAGTACTTC.

The V call is TRBV2, the J call TRBJ1-2, with 11 nucleotides matching TRBD1. Looked up from germline, CDR1 is SNHLY and CDR2 is FYNNEI. Trimming removed 9 bases from V and 5 bases from J; junction bases left unmatched: 14. The length of the CDR3 is 16 residues. CDR3 sequence reads: CASQKWGQGGRYGYTF. The CDR3 bases are TGTGCCAGTCAGAAATGGGGACAGGGGGGTCGGTATGGCTACACCTTC.

This chain links TRBV29-1 with TRBJ1-2; 7 nucleotides agree with TRBD1. Germline-derived CDR1 and CDR2 are SQVTM and ANQGSEA. The CDR3 runs to 15 residues. J lost 8 bases, V lost 4 bases, and 16 bases had no gene match. DNA of the CDR3: TGCAGCGTTGTCGGAGAGGGCCTGACAGGGAGGGGCTACACCTTC. Its protein is CSVVGEGLTGRGYTF.

The chain recombines TRBV10-3 with TRBJ2-7; 8 bases line up with TRBD1. CDR3 size: 13 residues. The V gene end was trimmed by 6 bases and the J gene end by 5 bases; junction bases not matched to a gene: 6. The V gene's germline CDR1 is ENHRY and CDR2 SYGVKD. The CDR3 DNA follows: TGTGCCATCAGGCCGGACAGGGAACACGAGCAGTACTTC. Translating gives CAIRPDREHEQYF.

The V and J genes are TRBV7-9 and TRBJ2-5, with 9 bases fitting TRBD2. The CDR3 consists of 17 residues. The trim removed 5 bases at V and 3 bases at J, leaving 13 bases unmatched. From germline, CDR1 is SEHNR and CDR2 FQNEAQ (reference sequence). The CDR3 DNA is TGTGCCAGCAGCCGAACCAATAGCGGGAGAGACAAAGAGACCCAGTACTTC. Translation gives CASSRTNSGRDKETQYF.

The chain joins TRBV5-8 to TRBJ2-1; 13 positions agree with TRBD2. The J segment lost 4 bases and the V segment lost 3 bases, leaving 7 bases of the junction unmatched. The V gene's germline CDR1 is SGHTS and CDR2 YDEGEE. The CDR3 spans 17 residues. CDR3 DNA sequence: TGTGCCAGCAGCTCACATTTGACTAGCGGGGGGTACAATGAGCAGTTCTTC. The encoded protein is CASSSHLTSGGYNEQFF.

The rearrangement uses TRBV5-8 and TRBJ1-5, with D perhaps TRBD1 (6 bases). Trimming took 5 bases from V and 0 from J, leaving 12 bases between them. The germline gives CDR1 SGHTS, CDR2 YDEGEE. The CDR3 extends over 15 amino acids. For the CDR3, the DNA is TGTGCCAGCAGTATATACAGGGATAGCAATCAGCCCCAGCATTTT. Translation gives CASSIYRDSNQPQHF.

This chain links TRBV3-1 (or the pseudogene TRBV3-2) with TRBJ1-5; tentative D call: TRBD1 (5 bases). The germline CDR1 and CDR2 sequences are LGHDT and YNNKEL (reference sequence). Trimming took 4 bases from V and 9 from J, leaving 19 bases between them. The CDR3 runs 15 residues. CDR3 sequence: CASSPGGRALRPQHF. The DNA for the CDR3 is TGTGCCAGCAGCCCCGGGGGACGGGCGCTTCGGCCCCAGCATTTT.

This chain links TRBV21-1 with TRBJ1-4; TRBD1 reflects the table's D call only, with no check against the DNA. TRBV21-1 has pseudogene status. The CDR3 spans 14 residues. The CDR3 nucleotides are TGTGCCAGCAGCAAAGTTCAGGGCGGAGAAAAACTGTTTTTT. Protein sequence: CASSKVQGGEKLFF.

The genes are TRBV19 and TRBJ2-2; TRBD1 might be the D (5 bases). Germline loops: CDR1 LNHDA, CDR2 SQIVND (reference sequence). The CDR3 totals 15 residues. V was cut by 7 bases and J by 3 bases, with 15 bases left in between. The CDR3, as DNA: TGTGCCAGTATTAACCGTGACAGCCACACCGGGGAGCTGTTTTTT. This translates into CASINRDSHTGELFF. Together with reference TRBV19 and TRBJ2-2, the CDR3 gives the full variable domain: DGGITQSPKYLFRKEGQNVTLSCEQNLNHDAMYWYRQDPGQGLRLIYYSQIVNDFQKGDIAEGYSVSREKKESFPLTVTSAQKNPTAFYLCASINRDSHTGELFFGEGSRLTVL.

The rearrangement links TRBV5-5 to TRBJ2-3, with D possibly being TRBD2 (5 bases). This CDR3 region has 17 residues. Trimming left V 3 bases short and J 0 bases short, with 17 bases between. CDR1 is SGHKS, CDR2 YYEKEE, per germline (reference sequence). The CDR3 region is CASSWEPLGDSTDTQYF. CDR3 coding DNA: TGTGCCAGCAGCTGGGAGCCTCTCGGAGACAGCACAGATACGCAGTATTTT.

This clone was detected once. The rearrangement uses TRBV28 and TRBJ2-1; possible D gene TRBD2, 7 bases. The germline gives CDR1 MDHEN, CDR2 SYDVKM. V dropped 8 bases and J dropped 5 bases, with 19 bases sitting between them. The CDR3 covers 15 residues. CDR3 region: CASSRGGAGDNEQFF. Here the CDR3 DNA reads TGTGCCAGCTCAAGAGGGGGGGCAGGAGACAATGAGCAGTTCTTC.

Written as DNA, the CDR3 is TGCGCCAGCACTCGGACAGGCTTGAACACTGAAGCTTTCTTT. This sequence encodes CASTRTGLNTEAFF. The chain employs TRBV5-1 and TRBJ1-1, with 7 positions matching TRBD1. V was pared by 6 bases and J by 0 bases, with 5 bases of the junction left unmatched. Germline-derived CDR1 and CDR2 are SGHRS and YFSETQ. This CDR3 region has 14 residues.

This rearrangement joins TRBV18 to TRBJ2-6, with D tentatively TRBD1 (6 bases). CDR1 and CDR2 (germline): KGHSH, LQKENI. V dropped 1 base and J dropped 0 bases, with 16 bases sitting between them. The CDR3 has 19 residues. CDR3 DNA sequence: TGTGCCAGCTCACCACGGTCAGGGGCCCCCCGCTCTGGGGCCAACGTCCTGACTTTC. Its protein product is CASSPRSGAPRSGANVLTF.

This sequence joins TRBV28 and TRBJ2-7; D might be TRBD1 (6 bases). V gave up 7 bases and J gave up 0 bases, with 16 bases separating them. Germline V gene data show CDR1 as MDHEN and CDR2 as SYDVKM. This CDR3 region has 15 residues. CDR3 in amino acids: CASIPSQGHSYEQYF. In DNA form, the CDR3 reads TGTGCCAGCATCCCGAGCCAGGGACACTCCTACGAGCAGTACTTC.

The rearrangement uses TRBV9 and TRBJ2-3, with 8 bases matching TRBD1. V trimming: 0 bases; J trimming: 6 bases; junction bases outside the gene matches: 12. CDR3 length equals 17 residues. Germline CDR1 reads SGDLS; CDR2 reads YYNGEE. The CDR3 DNA reads TGTGCCAGCAGCGTAGTAGGGACAGGAACAACTCCGGATACGCAGTATTTT. Its translation is CASSVVGTGTTPDTQYF.

The chain combines TRBV3-1 (or the pseudogene TRBV3-2) with TRBJ1-2; TRBD1 matches 9 bases. The CDR3 length is 13 residues. V lost 5 bases to trimming and J lost 4 bases; unmatched junction nucleotides: 2. The germline V gene encodes CDR1 LGHDT and CDR2 YNNKEL (reference sequence). The CDR3 spells CASSDRGTYGYTF. For the CDR3, the DNA is TGTGCCAGCAGCGACAGGGGGACCTATGGCTACACCTTC.

The chain couples TRBV4-2 to TRBJ1-1; weak D call: TRBD1 (5 bases). Trimming took off 1 base at V and 0 bases at J, with 9 bases between the two ends. In germline, CDR1 is LGHNA, CDR2 YNFKEQ. The CDR3 consists of 15 residues. The CDR3 coding sequence is TGTGCCAGCAGCCAAGGTGGACACCTGAACACTGAAGCTTTCTTT. It codes for CASSQGGHLNTEAFF.

CDR3 loop: CASSRTSGANTGELFF. DNA for the CDR3: TGTGCCAGCAGCCGGACTAGCGGGGCGAACACCGGGGAGCTGTTTTTT. This chain uses TRBV5-6 with TRBJ2-2; 12 bases are a match to TRBD2. The germline V gene has CDR1 SGHDT and CDR2 YYEEEE. The CDR3 has 16 amino acids. The V segment lost 4 bases and the J segment 0 bases; nucleotides outside the gene matches: 1.